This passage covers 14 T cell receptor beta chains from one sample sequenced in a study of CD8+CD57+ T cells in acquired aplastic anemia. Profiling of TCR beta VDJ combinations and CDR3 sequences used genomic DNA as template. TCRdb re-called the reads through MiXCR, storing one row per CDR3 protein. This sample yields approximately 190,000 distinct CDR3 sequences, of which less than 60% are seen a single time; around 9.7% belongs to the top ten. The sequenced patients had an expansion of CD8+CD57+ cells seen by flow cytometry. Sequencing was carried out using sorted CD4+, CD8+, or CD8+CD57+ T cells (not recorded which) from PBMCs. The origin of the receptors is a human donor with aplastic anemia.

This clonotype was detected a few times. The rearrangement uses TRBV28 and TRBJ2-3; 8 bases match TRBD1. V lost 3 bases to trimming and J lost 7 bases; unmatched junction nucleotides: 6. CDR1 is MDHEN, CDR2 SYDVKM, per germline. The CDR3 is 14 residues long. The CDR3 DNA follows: TGTGCCAGCAGTTTCATACAGGGGGGAAATACGCAGTATTTT. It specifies CASSFIQGGNTQYF.

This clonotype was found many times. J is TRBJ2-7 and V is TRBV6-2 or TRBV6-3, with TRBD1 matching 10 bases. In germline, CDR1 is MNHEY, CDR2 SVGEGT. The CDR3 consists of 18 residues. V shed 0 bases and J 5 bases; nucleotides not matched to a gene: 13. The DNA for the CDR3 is TGTGCCAGCAGTTACTCGATTAGTAGGACAGGGGGTTTCGACGAGCAGTACTTC. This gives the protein CASSYSISRTGGFDEQYF.

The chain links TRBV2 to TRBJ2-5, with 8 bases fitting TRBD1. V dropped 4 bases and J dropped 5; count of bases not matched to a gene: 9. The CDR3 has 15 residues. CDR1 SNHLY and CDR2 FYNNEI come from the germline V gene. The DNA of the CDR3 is TGTGCCAGCAGTGGGGGGCAGGGGGCACGGGAGACCCAGTACTTC. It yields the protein CASSGGQGARETQYF.

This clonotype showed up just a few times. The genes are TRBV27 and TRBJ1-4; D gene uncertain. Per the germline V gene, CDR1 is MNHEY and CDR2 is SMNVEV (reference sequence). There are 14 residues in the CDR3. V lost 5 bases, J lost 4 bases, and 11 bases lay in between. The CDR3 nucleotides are TGTGCCAGCAGTCCCACTTTGAGTAATGAAAAACTGTTTTTT. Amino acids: CASSPTLSNEKLFF.

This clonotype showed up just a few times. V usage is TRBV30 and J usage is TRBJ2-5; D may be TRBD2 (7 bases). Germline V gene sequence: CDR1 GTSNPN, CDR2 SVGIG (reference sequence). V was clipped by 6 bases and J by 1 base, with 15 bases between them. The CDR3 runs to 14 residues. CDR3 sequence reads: CACQGRGTQETQYF. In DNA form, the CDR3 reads TGTGCCTGCCAGGGGCGGGGGACCCAAGAGACCCAGTACTTC. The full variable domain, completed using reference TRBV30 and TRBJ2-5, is SQTIHQWPATLVQPVGSPLSLECTVEGTSNPNLYWYRQAAGRGLQLLFYSVGIGQISSEVPQNLSASRPQDRQFILSSKKLLLSDSGFYLCACQGRGTQETQYFGPGTRLLVL.

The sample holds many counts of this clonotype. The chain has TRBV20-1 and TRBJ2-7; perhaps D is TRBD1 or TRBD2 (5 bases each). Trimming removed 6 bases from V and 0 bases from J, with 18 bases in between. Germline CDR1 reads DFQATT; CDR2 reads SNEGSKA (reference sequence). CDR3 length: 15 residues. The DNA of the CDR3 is TGCAGTGCGATTCCGGGACCGGCTTCCTCCTACGAGCAGTACTTC. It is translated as CSAIPGPASSYEQYF.

CDR3 DNA sequence: TGCAGTGCTGCTTCGGGTTTTGTCTACGAGCAGTACTTC. Translation gives CSAASGFVYEQYF. V usage is TRBV20-1 and J usage is TRBJ2-7; no firm D call. V was shortened by 5 bases and J by 3 bases, with 14 bases between the two germline ends. The CDR3 has 13 amino acids. CDR1 is DFQATT, CDR2 SNEGSKA, per germline (reference sequence).

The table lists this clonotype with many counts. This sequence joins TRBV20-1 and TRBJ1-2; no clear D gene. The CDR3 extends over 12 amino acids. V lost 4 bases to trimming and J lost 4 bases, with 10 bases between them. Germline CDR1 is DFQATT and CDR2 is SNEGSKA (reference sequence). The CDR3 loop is CSAISGGYGYTF. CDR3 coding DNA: TGCAGTGCTATTTCTGGAGGCTATGGCTACACCTTC.

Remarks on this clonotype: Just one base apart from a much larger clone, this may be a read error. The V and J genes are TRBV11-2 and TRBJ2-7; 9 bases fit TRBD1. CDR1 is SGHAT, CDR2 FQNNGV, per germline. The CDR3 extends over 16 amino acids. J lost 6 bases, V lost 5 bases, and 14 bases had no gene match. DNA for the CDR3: TGTGCCAGCAGCCCAAGGGCGGGACAGGGATGGAGCGAGCAGTACTTC. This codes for CASSPRAGQGWSEQYF.

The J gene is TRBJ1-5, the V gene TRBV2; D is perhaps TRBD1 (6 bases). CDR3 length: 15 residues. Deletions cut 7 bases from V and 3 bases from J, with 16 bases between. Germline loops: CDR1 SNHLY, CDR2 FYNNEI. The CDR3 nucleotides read TGTGCCAGCAACATACAGGGTTTCCCCAATCAGCCCCAGCATTTT. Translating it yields CASNIQGFPNQPQHF.

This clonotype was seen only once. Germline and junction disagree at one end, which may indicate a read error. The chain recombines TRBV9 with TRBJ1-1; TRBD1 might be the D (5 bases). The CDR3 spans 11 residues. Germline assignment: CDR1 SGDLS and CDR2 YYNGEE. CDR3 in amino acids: CASGGNGGAFF. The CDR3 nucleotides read TGTGCCAGCGGAGGGAACGGGGGAGCTTTCTTC.

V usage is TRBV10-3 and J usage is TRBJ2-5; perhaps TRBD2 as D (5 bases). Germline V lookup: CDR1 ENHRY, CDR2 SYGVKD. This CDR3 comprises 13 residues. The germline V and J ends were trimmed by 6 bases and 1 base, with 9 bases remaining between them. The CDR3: CAIRRAIQETQYF. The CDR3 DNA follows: TGTGCCATCAGGCGGGCCATCCAAGAGACCCAGTACTTC.

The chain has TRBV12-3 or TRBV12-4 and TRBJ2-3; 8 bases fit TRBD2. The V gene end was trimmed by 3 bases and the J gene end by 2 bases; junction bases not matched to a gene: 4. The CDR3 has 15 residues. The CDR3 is CASSFGGATTDTQYF. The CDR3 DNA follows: TGTGCCAGCAGTTTCGGGGGGGCGACCACAGATACGCAGTATTTT.

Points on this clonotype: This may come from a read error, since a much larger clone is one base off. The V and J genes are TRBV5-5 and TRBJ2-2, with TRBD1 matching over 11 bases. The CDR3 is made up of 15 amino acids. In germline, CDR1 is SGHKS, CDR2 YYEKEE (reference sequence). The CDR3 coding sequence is TGTGCCAGCAGCATTGGGACAGGGGGTACCGGGGAGCTGCTTTTT. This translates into CASSIGTGGTGELLF. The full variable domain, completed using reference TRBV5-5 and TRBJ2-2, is DAGVTQSPTHLIKTRGQQVTLRCSPISGHKSVSWYQQVLGQGPQFIFQYYEKEERGRGNFPDRFSARQFPNYSSELNVNALLLGDSALYLCASSIGTGGTGELLFGEGSRLTVL.